The table lists the clone carrying this T cell receptor (beta chain) with a count of one. These data come from a study of cytomegalovirus exposure and HLA in healthy donors. J gave up 0 bases and V 1 base, and 4 bases lay outside the gene matches. The CDR3 is made up of 16 amino acids. CDR1 and CDR2 from the germline V gene are SGHTA and FQGNSA. PCR primers comprised 60 Vbeta and 13 Jbeta primers. The table came from immunoSEQ multiplex PCR; TCRdb's copy has only in-frame clones and leaves some out. The data contain roughly 170,000 clones, around 83% of them singletons. The chain links TRBV7-2 to TRBJ1-2, with 8 bases lining up with TRBD1. The sequencing input was PBMCs. This clonotype was obtained from a man between 45 and 60 years old in good health and CMV-seronegative. The CDR3 loop reads CASSLGGTGSNYGYTF. The DNA of the CDR3 is TGTGCCAGCAGCTTAGGTGGGACAGGATCTAACTATGGCTACACCTTC.